A single sample gave rise to the 26 T cell receptor beta chains below, sequenced in a study of post-analysis software for immune sequencing data. The antigens for these receptors are not known. General study results and limits: In patients, TRBV5-6, TRBV5-1 and TRBV20-1 belonged to roughly five TRBV segments found more frequently than in controls.

Unique molecular identifiers were present in the TCR beta cDNA libraries. TCRdb recomputed calls from the PCR reads with MiXCR, one row per CDR3 protein. This table holds 700,000 to 900,000 distinct CDR3 sequences, 46% found once. Material: blood. These receptors were collected from a girl aged 5 to 17 with multiple sclerosis.

The chain carries TRBV4-1 and TRBJ2-6; TRBD2 might be the D (5 bases). V was cut by 1 base and J by 0 bases, with 13 bases left in between. The CDR3 runs to 18 residues. Germline V gene data show CDR1 as MGHRA and CDR2 as YSYEKL. The CDR3 bases are TGCGCCAGCAGCCAAGGCTCCGACGGGGTCTCTGGGGCCAACGTCCTGACTTTC. It encodes CASSQGSDGVSGANVLTF.

V and J are TRBV29-1 and TRBJ1-2, with D unclear. The V gene lost 5 bases and the J gene lost 7 bases, with 8 bases spanning the gap. The CDR3 contains 10 residues. Per the germline V gene, CDR1 is SQVTM and CDR2 is ANQGSEA. DNA of the CDR3: TGCAGCGTTTTGGAGCGTGGCTACACCTTC. Its protein is CSVLERGYTF.

This clonotype came up a few times. This chain links TRBV30 with TRBJ2-7; D is perhaps TRBD2 (7 bases). V dropped 2 bases and J dropped 4 bases, with 9 bases sitting between them. The germline CDR1 and CDR2 sequences are GTSNPN and SVGIG (reference sequence). This CDR3 spans 12 amino acids. The CDR3 region is CAWSSGTYEQYF. Here the CDR3 DNA reads TGTGCCTGGAGTAGCGGGACATACGAGCAGTACTTC.

The chain has TRBV10-3 and TRBJ2-3; 7 nucleotides align to TRBD1. CDR1 and CDR2 from the germline V gene are ENHRY and SYGVKD. This CDR3 region has 11 residues. V trimming: 11 bases; J trimming: 7 bases; junction bases outside the gene matches: 6. CDR3 sequence: CASEGANTQYF. CDR3 DNA: TGTGCCTCCGAGGGGGCCAATACGCAGTATTTT.

This clonotype has ten or more counts. The chain carries TRBV12-3 or TRBV12-4 and TRBJ2-1; D not resolved. V gave up 2 bases and J gave up 7 bases, with 12 bases separating them. The CDR3 runs to 14 residues. The CDR3 sequence: CASSLSGLANEQFF. CDR3 bases: TGTGCCAGCAGTTTAAGTGGGCTCGCGAATGAGCAGTTCTTC.

This sequence joins TRBV4-3 and TRBJ1-1; 7 nucleotides align to TRBD1. Germline CDR1 reads LGHNA; CDR2 reads YSLEER. With 4 bases clipped from V and 3 bases from J, the junction kept 11 bases outside the gene matches. The length of the CDR3 is 16 residues. CDR3 nucleotides: TGCGCCAGCAGCCCCGACAGGGTCCGGGGGGACACTGAAGCTTTCTTT. Translation: CASSPDRVRGDTEAFF.

Worth noting for this clonotype: Relative to the germline gene, one junction end is altered; a read error may explain this. V usage is TRBV3-1 and J usage is TRBJ2-1, with D uncertain. CDR3 length: 12 residues. Germline lookup yields CDR1 LGHDT and CDR2 YNNKEL (reference sequence). CDR3 DNA: TGTGCCAGCAACCAAGATCGTAATGAGCAGTTCTTC. As protein: CASNQDRNEQFF.

This chain links TRBV15 with TRBJ2-3; D is undetermined. The V end was cut by 5 bases, the J end by 1 base, with 19 bases between. Germline CDR1 LNHNV, CDR2 YYDKDF (reference sequence). The CDR3 loop spans 17 amino acids. The CDR3 DNA is TGTGCCACCAGCCCTAGGTTCGTGAGCACGGGCACAGATACGCAGTATTTT. Its translation: CATSPRFVSTGTDTQYF.

CDR3: CASSFGRGHNQPQHF. In nucleotides, the CDR3 is TGTGCCAGCAGCTTCGGCAGGGGACACAATCAGCCCCAGCATTTT. The chain recombines TRBV7-2 with TRBJ1-5; D is possibly TRBD1 (6 bases). The germline gives CDR1 SGHTA, CDR2 FQGNSA. The V and J ends lost 3 bases and 3 bases respectively, with 12 bases between them. The CDR3 is 15 residues long.

This clonotype was counted a few times. V usage is TRBV29-1 and J usage is TRBJ2-5; D possibly matches TRBD1 or TRBD2 (6 bases each). The V gene's germline CDR1 is SQVTM and CDR2 ANQGSEA. The CDR3 contains 11 residues. Deletions cut 4 bases from V and 6 bases from J, with 9 bases between. The CDR3 DNA is TGCAGCGTTGTTGGGGGGCAGACCCAGTACTTC. This translates into CSVVGGQTQYF.

At least ten counts were recorded for this clonotype. V gene TRBV10-3 combines with J gene TRBJ2-7; D call uncertain. The germline V and J ends were trimmed by 3 bases and 1 base, with 7 bases remaining between them. The CDR3 covers 13 residues. Germline CDR1 reads ENHRY; CDR2 reads SYGVKD. The CDR3 protein is CAISEGSSYEQYF. For the CDR3, the DNA is TGTGCCATCAGTGAAGGGTCTTCCTACGAGCAGTACTTC.

This clonotype appeared once. The CDR3 carries no conserved terminal phenylalanine or tryptophan, so it likely arises from a read error. The V and J genes are TRBV20-1 and TRBJ2-5; 11 bases map to TRBD1. The CDR3 consists of 14 residues. Germline assignment: CDR1 DFQATT and CDR2 SNEGSKA (reference sequence). The junction had 7 bases not matched to a gene; V was cut back by 6 bases and J by 4 bases. The CDR3 nucleotides read TGCAGTGCGCCCGGGACAGGGGGTTCAGAGACCCAGTACTGC. Protein: CSAPGTGGSETQYC.

This sequence joins TRBV6-5 and TRBJ2-7; 11 bases are shared with TRBD1. V was clipped by 5 bases and J by 6 bases; unmatched bases: 6. Germline V gives CDR1 MNHEY, CDR2 SVGAGI. This CDR3 is built from 14 residues. CDR3 residues: CASSRTGGASEQYF. DNA for the CDR3: TGTGCCAGCAGTCGGACAGGGGGCGCATCCGAGCAGTACTTC.

V usage is TRBV6-1 and J usage is TRBJ1-5, with D perhaps TRBD1 (5 bases). The CDR3 spans 16 residues. V lost 1 base to trimming and J lost 6 bases, with 16 bases between them. The germline V gene encodes CDR1 MNHNS and CDR2 SASEGT. DNA for the CDR3: TGTGCCAGCAGTGAAGTTAGAATCCCGACAGTTCAGCCCCAGCATTTT. Its protein is CASSEVRIPTVQPQHF.

This clonotype was seen a few times. The chain links TRBV7-6 to TRBJ2-1; no clear D. Germline-derived CDR1 and CDR2 are SGHVS and FNYEAQ. Trimming removed 1 base at V and 7 bases at J, with 11 bases between. The CDR3 length is 14 residues. This CDR3 is CASSLELMANEQFF. The CDR3 bases are TGTGCCAGCAGCTTAGAACTCATGGCTAATGAGCAGTTCTTC.

This rearrangement joins TRBV7-2 to TRBJ2-3; 13 positions agree with TRBD2. V lost 5 bases and J lost 6; bases outside the gene matches: 11. The CDR3 is 17 amino acids. Germline-derived CDR1 and CDR2 are SGHTA and FQGNSA. CDR3 DNA sequence: TGTGCCAGCAGCCTACTAGGACTAGCGGGAGAGGCGGATACGCAGTATTTT. Translating it yields CASSLLGLAGEADTQYF.

The V gene is TRBV5-5, the J gene TRBJ1-5; no clear D gene. This CDR3 is 16 amino acids long. Germline V gene lookup returns CDR1 SGHKS and CDR2 YYEKEE (reference sequence). V was clipped by 2 bases and J by 1 base, with 13 bases between them. For the CDR3, the DNA is TGTGCCAGCAGCTTCGGGGTCGTTGGGAGCAATCAGCCCCAGCATTTT. It translates to CASSFGVVGSNQPQHF.

The rearrangement joins TRBV10-1 to TRBJ2-3; 9 bases align to TRBD2. CDR1 and CDR2 from the germline V gene are WNHNN and SYGVQD (reference sequence). The CDR3 extends over 12 amino acids. The V gene end was trimmed by 6 bases and the J gene end by 10 bases; junction bases not matched to a gene: 5. The CDR3 loop reads CASRDSGSAQYF. CDR3 DNA sequence: TGCGCCAGCAGGGATAGCGGGAGCGCGCAGTATTTT.

This clonotype was seen a handful of times. This chain uses TRBV4-3 with TRBJ2-7, with D uncertain. Per germline, CDR1 LGHNA and CDR2 YSLEER. The CDR3 extends over 14 amino acids. Trimming took 0 bases from V and 2 from J, leaving 8 bases between them. CDR3 bases: TGCGCCAGCAGCCAAGATGCTGGTCCCTACGAGCAGTACTTC. Translated: CASSQDAGPYEQYF.

CDR3 coding DNA: TGTGCCAGCGGTGGGGAGGTAGCGGCCTACAATGAGCAGTACTTC. Residues: CASGGEVAAYNEQYF. This chain links TRBV2 with TRBJ2-5; D may be TRBD2 (6 bases). With 8 bases removed from V and 11 bases from J, the gap between germline ends came to 27 bases. The CDR3 spans 15 residues. CDR1 and CDR2 from the germline V gene are SNHLY and FYNNEI.

This clonotype was seen a handful of times. The chain couples TRBV4-2 to TRBJ2-1; D is unclear. Germline loops: CDR1 LGHNA, CDR2 YNFKEQ. V was clipped by 0 bases and J by 9 bases, with 9 bases between them. This CDR3 is built from 13 residues. In DNA form, the CDR3 reads TGTGCCAGCAGCCAAGATAGAAGAGCTGAGCAGTTCTTC. It is translated as CASSQDRRAEQFF.

This chain joins TRBV6-6 and TRBJ1-5; 10 bases map to TRBD1. Germline values: CDR1 MNHNY, CDR2 SVGAGI (reference sequence). V was pared by 6 bases and J by 2 bases, with 10 bases of the junction left unmatched. CDR3 length equals 17 residues. CDR3 nucleotides: TGTGCCAGCAGCCAAGACAGGGGGCTAGTTGGCAATCAGCCCCAGCATTTT. Its translation is CASSQDRGLVGNQPQHF.

The rearrangement uses TRBV29-1 and TRBJ1-1, with D possibly being TRBD1 (6 bases). CDR3 length: 14 residues. Germline lookup yields CDR1 SQVTM and CDR2 ANQGSEA. V shed 6 bases and J shed 1 base, with 15 bases lying between them. The CDR3 sequence: CSVAPGTPNTEAFF. As DNA, the CDR3 is TGCAGCGTAGCGCCCGGGACACCGAACACTGAAGCTTTCTTT. The full variable domain, in which reference TRBV29-1 and TRBJ1-1 provide the parts outside the CDR3, is SAVISQKPSRDICQRGTSLTIQCQVDSQVTMMFWYRQQPGQSLTLIATANQGSEATYESGFVIDKFPISRPNLTFSTLTVSNMSPEDSSIYLCSVAPGTPNTEAFFGQGTRLTVV.

This chain joins TRBV7-2 and TRBJ2-7; 10 bases match TRBD2. There are 15 residues in the CDR3. The junction had 5 bases not matched to a gene; V was cut back by 6 bases and J by 0 bases. Germline-derived CDR1 and CDR2 are SGHTA and FQGNSA. CDR3 DNA: TGTGCCAGCAGTACAGGACTAGCGGACTCCTACGAGCAGTACTTC. The encoded protein is CASSTGLADSYEQYF.

This clonotype was picked up a small number of times. The rearrangement uses TRBV15 and TRBJ2-7; D unclear. V gave up 0 bases and J gave up 2 bases, with 8 bases separating them. Germline loops: CDR1 LNHNV, CDR2 YYDKDF (reference sequence). There are 14 residues in the CDR3. The CDR3 coding sequence is TGTGCCACCAGCAGAGATAGGATCGCCTACGAGCAGTACTTC. The encoded protein is CATSRDRIAYEQYF.

V is TRBV9 and J is TRBJ1-1, with 11 bases matching TRBD1. Germline CDR1 reads SGDLS; CDR2 reads YYNGEE. CDR3 length: 17 residues. V lost 0 bases, J lost 10 bases, and 14 bases stayed unmatched. CDR3 sequence: CASSVDVGRTGGAGAFF. As DNA, the CDR3 is TGTGCCAGCAGCGTAGATGTTGGGAGGACAGGGGGCGCGGGAGCTTTCTTT.